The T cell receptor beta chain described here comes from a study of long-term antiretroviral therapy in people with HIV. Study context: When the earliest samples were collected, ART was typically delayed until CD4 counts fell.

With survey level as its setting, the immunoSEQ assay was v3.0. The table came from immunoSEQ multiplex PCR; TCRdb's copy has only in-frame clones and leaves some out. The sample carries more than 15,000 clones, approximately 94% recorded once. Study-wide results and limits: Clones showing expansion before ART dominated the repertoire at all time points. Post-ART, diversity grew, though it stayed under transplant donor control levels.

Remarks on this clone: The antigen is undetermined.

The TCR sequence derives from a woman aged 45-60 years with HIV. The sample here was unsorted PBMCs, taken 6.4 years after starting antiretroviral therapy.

The CDR3 loop is CATYWGGVGTDTQYF. The DNA of the CDR3 is TGTGCCACCTACTGGGGGGGCGTTGGGACAGATACGCAGTATTTT. The chain carries TRBV6-1 and TRBJ2-3, with D possibly matching TRBD2 (7 bases). V shed 10 bases and J shed 3 bases, with 20 bases lying between them. This CDR3 spans 15 amino acids. The germline CDR1 and CDR2 sequences are MNHNS and SASEGT.